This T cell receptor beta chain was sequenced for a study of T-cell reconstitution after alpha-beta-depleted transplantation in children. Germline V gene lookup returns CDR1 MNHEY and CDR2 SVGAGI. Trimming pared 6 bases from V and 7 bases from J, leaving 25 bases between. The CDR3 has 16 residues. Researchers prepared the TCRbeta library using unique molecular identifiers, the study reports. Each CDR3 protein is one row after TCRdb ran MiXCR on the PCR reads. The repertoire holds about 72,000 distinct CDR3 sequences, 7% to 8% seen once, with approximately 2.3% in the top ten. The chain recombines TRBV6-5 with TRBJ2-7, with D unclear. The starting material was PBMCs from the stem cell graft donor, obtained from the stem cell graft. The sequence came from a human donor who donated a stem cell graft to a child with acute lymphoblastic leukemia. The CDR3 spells CASSRIPGSAPEEQYF. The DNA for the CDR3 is TGTGCCAGCAGCCGCATACCGGGTTCCGCTCCGGAAGAGCAGTACTTC.